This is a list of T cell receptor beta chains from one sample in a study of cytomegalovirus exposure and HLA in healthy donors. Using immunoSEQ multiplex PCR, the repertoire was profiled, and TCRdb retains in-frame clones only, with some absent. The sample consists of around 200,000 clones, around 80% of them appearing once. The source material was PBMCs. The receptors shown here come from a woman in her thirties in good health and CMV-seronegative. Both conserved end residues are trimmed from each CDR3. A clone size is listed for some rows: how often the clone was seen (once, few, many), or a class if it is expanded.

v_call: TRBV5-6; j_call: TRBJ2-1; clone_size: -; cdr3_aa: ASSRLAGNEQF
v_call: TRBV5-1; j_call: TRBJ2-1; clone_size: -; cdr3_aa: ASSLSGSKHEQF
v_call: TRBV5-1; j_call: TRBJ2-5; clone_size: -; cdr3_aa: ASSLTEIKETQY
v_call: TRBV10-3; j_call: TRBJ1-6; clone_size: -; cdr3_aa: AIKSEGRASPLH
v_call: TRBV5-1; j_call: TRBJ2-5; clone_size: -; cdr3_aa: ASSSRTGETQY
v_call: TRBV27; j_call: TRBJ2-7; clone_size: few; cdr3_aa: ASSLNTGVREQY
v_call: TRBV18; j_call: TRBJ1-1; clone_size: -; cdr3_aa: ASIYSNMNTEAF
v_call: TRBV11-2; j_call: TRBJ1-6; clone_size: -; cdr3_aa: ASSFAGRSNSPLH
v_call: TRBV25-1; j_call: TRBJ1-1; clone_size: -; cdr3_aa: ASSAPGGLGTEAF
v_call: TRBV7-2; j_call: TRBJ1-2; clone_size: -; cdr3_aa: ASTPKGPQGIQIGGYT
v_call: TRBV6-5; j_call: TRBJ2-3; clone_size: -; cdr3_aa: ASSYVGGDTQY
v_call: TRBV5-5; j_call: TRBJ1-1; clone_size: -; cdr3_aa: ASSLETAAGGSRTEAF
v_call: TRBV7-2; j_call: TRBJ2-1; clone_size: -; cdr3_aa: ASSTFLGGSYNEQF
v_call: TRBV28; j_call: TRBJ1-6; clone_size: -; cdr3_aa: ASSPPGHTPYNSPLH
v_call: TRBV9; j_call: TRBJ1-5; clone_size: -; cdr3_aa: ASSVGEGRSNQPQH
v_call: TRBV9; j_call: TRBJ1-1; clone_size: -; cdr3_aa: ASSLRTGGGNTEAF
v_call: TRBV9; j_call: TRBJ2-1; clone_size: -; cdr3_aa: ASSPHRGSSYNEQF
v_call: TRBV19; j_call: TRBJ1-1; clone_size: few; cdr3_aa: ASSIDRVRTEAF
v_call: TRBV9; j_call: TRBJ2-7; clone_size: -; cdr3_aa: ASSSTGVAYEQY
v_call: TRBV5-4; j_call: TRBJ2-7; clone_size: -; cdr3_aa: ASSGGLPPSYEQY
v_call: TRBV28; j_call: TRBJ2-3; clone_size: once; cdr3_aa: ASSPLGADTDTQY
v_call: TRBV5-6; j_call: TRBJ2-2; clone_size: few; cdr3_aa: ASSFTAGELF
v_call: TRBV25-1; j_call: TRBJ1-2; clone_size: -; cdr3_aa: ASSDSGGGGYGYT
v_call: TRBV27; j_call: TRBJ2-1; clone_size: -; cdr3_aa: ASSLTPASGYNEQF
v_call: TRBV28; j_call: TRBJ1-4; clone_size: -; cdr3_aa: ASSLVRQGVTNEKLF
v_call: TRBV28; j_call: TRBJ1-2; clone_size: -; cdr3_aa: ASSLAQGAHGYT
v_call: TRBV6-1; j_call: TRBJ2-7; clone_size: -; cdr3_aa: ASGKGQKGEQY
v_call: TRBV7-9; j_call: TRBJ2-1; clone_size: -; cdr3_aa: ASSFSGTGATNEQF
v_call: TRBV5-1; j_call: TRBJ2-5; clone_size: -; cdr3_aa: ASSLWLQETQY
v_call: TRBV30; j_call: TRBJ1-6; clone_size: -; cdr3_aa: AWSDWPRSLH
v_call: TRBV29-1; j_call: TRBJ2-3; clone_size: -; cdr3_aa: SVVTSGAPTDTQY
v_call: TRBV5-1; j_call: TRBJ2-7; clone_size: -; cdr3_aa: ASNQDTTYEQY
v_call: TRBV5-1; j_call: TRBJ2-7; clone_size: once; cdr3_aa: ASSLIQGTIYEQY
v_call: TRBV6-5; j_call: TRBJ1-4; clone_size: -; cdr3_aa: ASSYSTVEKLF
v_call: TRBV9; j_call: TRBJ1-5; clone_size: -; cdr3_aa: ASSDPYGTAPSNQPQH
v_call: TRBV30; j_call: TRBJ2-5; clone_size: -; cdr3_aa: AWSVLAGGETQY
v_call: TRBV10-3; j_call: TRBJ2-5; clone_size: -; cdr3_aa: AISGQGEETQY
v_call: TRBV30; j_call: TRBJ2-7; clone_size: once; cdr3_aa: AWSPPGTPRG
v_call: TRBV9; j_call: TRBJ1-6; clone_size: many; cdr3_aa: ASSSRGRDSPLH
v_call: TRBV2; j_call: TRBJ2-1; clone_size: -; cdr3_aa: ASHIRGFNNEQF
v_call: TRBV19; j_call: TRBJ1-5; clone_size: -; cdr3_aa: ASSAAGLHVMNQPQH
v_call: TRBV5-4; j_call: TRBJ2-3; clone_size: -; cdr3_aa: ASSDGGGGGGDTQY
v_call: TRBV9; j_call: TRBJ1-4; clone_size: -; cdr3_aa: ASSVGAGKEKLF
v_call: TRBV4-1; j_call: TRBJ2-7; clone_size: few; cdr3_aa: ASSQDIPQPGLAGGELYEQY
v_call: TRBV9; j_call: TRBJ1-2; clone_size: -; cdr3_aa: ASSRARGGYT
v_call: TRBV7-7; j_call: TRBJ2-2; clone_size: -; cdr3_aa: ATPRSQGANTGELF
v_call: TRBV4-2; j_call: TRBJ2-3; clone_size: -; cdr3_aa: ASSHISGRAEDTQY
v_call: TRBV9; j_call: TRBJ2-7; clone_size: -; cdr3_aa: ASSVGGQEVYEQY
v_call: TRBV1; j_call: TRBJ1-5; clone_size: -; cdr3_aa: TSSQDRRGYSNQPQH
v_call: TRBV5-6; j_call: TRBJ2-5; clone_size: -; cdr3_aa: ASSSRDRKETQY
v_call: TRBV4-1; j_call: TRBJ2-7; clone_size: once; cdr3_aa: ASSQAPGTGSSYEQY